The rows below give T cell receptor beta chains drawn from one sample of a study of OX40 agonist ivuxolimab in advanced cancers. Assay: immunoSEQ multiplex PCR; the TCRdb copy retains only in-frame clones and omits some. The repertoire holds roughly 50,000 clones, with about 90% as singletons. The sequencing used CD4+ or CD8+ T cells sorted from blood, collected in a trial of the OX40 agonist ivuxolimab. Receptor source: an adult with an advanced solid tumor such as melanoma, head and neck, liver or kidney cancer. Both conserved end residues are part of each CDR3. Each record gives: J gene, V gene, clone size, D gene, CDR3 DNA, CDR3 protein. The D gene is left open where the match is weak. Size is omitted from some rows. Given values are once, few, many or a class for expanded clones.

>TRBJ1-1|TRBV4-1|.|.
TGCGCCAGCAGCCCCCCGGGGAGGAACACTGAAGCTTTCTTT
CASSPPGRNTEAFF
>TRBJ1-1|TRBV14|.|.
TGTGCCAGCAGCCTCAGAGCGGGCATGGACACTGAAGCTTTCTTT
CASSLRAGMDTEAFF
>TRBJ2-1|TRBV6-5|.|.
TGTGCCAGCAGGTATACCTCCTACAATGAGCAGTTCTTC
CASRYTSYNEQFF
>TRBJ2-2|TRBV4-1|.|.
TGCGCCAGCAGCCGAAGAATACAGAACACCGGGGAGCTGTTTTTT
CASSRRIQNTGELFF
>TRBJ1-1|TRBV15|.|.
TGTGCCACCAGCAGTACAGGGTCGAACACTGAAGCTTTCTTT
CATSSTGSNTEAFF
>TRBJ2-1|TRBV2|.|TRBD1
TGTGCCAGCAGTGATGGACAGGGGCTTGAGCAGTTCTTC
CASSDGQGLEQFF
>TRBJ1-2|TRBV7-9|.|TRBD1
TGTGCCAGCAGCTTAGACAGGGGAAGCAGCTATGGCTACACCTTC
CASSLDRGSSYGYTF
>TRBJ2-3|TRBV27|.|.
TGTGCCAGCAGTCCCATTCCAATCACAGATACGCAGTATTTT
CASSPIPITDTQYF
>TRBJ2-6|TRBV27|few|.
TGTGCCAGCAGTTTATTCGGGGCCAACGTCCTGACTTTC
CASSLFGANVLTF
>TRBJ1-3|TRBV9|.|.
TGTGCCAGCAGCGTATGGGGCACGAACACCATATATTTT
CASSVWGTNTIYF
>TRBJ1-4|TRBV10-2|.|.
TGCGCCAGCACGGGACGGGGTTTTGGTGAAAAACTGTTTTTT
CASTGRGFGEKLFF
>TRBJ1-3|TRBV30|.|.
TGTGCCTGGAGTGTACCCGGGGTGCCAGGAAACACCATATATTTT
CAWSVPGVPGNTIYF
>TRBJ1-2|TRBV28|.|.
TGTGCCAGCAGTTTATTCGGGGATGAGGGCTATGGCTACACCTTC
CASSLFGDEGYGYTF
>TRBJ2-3|TRBV30|.|.
TGTGCCTGGAGAAGCGGACTTAGCACAGATACGCAGTATTTT
CAWRSGLSTDTQYF
>TRBJ2-7|TRBV30|once|.
TGTGCCTGGAGTGAGGGCGAGCAGTACTTC
CAWSEGEQYF
>TRBJ1-5|TRBV28|.|.
TGTGCCAGCACAGAACAGGTCGAGGTTCAGCCCCAGCATTTT
CASTEQVEVQPQHF
>TRBJ1-6|TRBV10-2|once|TRBD1
TGCGCCAGCAGCGGAACAGGGGGTACGAATTCACCCCTCCACTTT
CASSGTGGTNSPLHF
>TRBJ2-1|TRBV6-9|.|.
TGTGCCAGCAGTTATCCCACAGGGTTAATCGATGAGCAGTTCTTC
CASSYPTGLIDEQFF
>TRBJ2-3|TRBV7-8|.|.
TGTGCCAGCAGCCTTAAGAGGGGTCGTACAGATACGCAGTATTTT
CASSLKRGRTDTQYF
>TRBJ1-1|TRBV25-1|.|TRBD1
TGTGCCAGCACGCCGACAGGGCGAACTGAAGCTTTCTTT
CASTPTGRTEAFF
>TRBJ2-3|TRBV15|.|.
TGTGCCACCAGAGCGCCTGGAGGAGATACGCAGTATTTT
CATRAPGGDTQYF
>TRBJ2-2|TRBV5-6|.|.
TGTGCCAGCAGCTTGGCAGGAAAGGACACCGGGGAGCTGTTTTTT
CASSLAGKDTGELFF
>TRBJ1-1|TRBV27|.|.
TGTGCCACCTCCCTAGCGGGGGTGAGGACTGAAGCTTTCTTT
CATSLAGVRTEAFF
>TRBJ1-1|TRBV4-1|.|.
TGCGCCAGCAGCCAGCAATGGCAGACAGGCGGAAACACTGAAGCTTTCTTT
CASSQQWQTGGNTEAFF
>TRBJ1-5|TRBV6-5|once|.
TGTGCCAGCAGTTACGGTCCGAATCAGCCCCAGCATTTT
CASSYGPNQPQHF
>TRBJ2-5|TRBV29-1|.|.
TGCAGCGTCACCTACGCTCCGGGCAACCAAGAGACCCAGTACTTC
CSVTYAPGNQETQYF
>TRBJ1-6|TRBV27|.|TRBD1
TGTGCCAACAGTTTAGGGACAGCGGGCAATTCACCCCTCCACTTT
CANSLGTAGNSPLHF
>TRBJ2-1|TRBV15|.|.
TGTGCCACCAGCCCTCGACTGAGCTCCTACAATGAGCAGTTCTTC
CATSPRLSSYNEQFF
>TRBJ1-1|TRBV19|.|TRBD1
TGTGCCAGTAGCCGGACAGGGAACACTGAAGCTTTCTTT
CASSRTGNTEAFF
>TRBJ2-1|TRBV9|.|.
TGTGCCAGCAGCGTAGGCAGGGGTGATGAGCAGTTCTTC
CASSVGRGDEQFF
>TRBJ2-3|TRBV29-1|.|.
TGCAGCGCCGGAACCTCCTCGGATACGCAGTATTTT
CSAGTSSDTQYF
>TRBJ2-2|TRBV2|.|TRBD1
TGTGCCAGCAGTGGACAGGGGAGTCTTTTATATTTCACCGGGGAGCTGTTTTTT
CASSGQGSLLYFTGELFF
>TRBJ2-3|TRBV5-5|.|TRBD2
TGTGCCAGCAGCTTGGAATCGGAGGGACTAGCCCACCGTCTGGCAGATACGCAGTATTTT
CASSLESEGLAHRLADTQYF
>TRBJ1-4|TRBV11-1|.|.
TGTGCCAGCAAAGCTGCAACTAATGAAAAACTGTTTTTT
CASKAATNEKLFF
>TRBJ2-2|TRBV13|once|.
TGTGCCAGCAGCTCCTGGCAGGGGAAAACGACCGGGGAGCTGTTTTTT
CASSSWQGKTTGELFF
>TRBJ1-5|TRBV2|.|.
TGTGCCAGCAGTGAGGGGAGATTTAGCAATCAGCCCCAGCATTTT
CASSEGRFSNQPQHF
>TRBJ2-1|TRBV27|.|.
TGTGCCAGCAGTGACACAGGTTACAATGAGCAGTTCTTC
CASSDTGYNEQFF
>TRBJ2-1|TRBV7-2|.|TRBD1
TGTGCCAGCAGCTTAGGACAGGGCACCTACAATGAGCAGTTCTTC
CASSLGQGTYNEQFF